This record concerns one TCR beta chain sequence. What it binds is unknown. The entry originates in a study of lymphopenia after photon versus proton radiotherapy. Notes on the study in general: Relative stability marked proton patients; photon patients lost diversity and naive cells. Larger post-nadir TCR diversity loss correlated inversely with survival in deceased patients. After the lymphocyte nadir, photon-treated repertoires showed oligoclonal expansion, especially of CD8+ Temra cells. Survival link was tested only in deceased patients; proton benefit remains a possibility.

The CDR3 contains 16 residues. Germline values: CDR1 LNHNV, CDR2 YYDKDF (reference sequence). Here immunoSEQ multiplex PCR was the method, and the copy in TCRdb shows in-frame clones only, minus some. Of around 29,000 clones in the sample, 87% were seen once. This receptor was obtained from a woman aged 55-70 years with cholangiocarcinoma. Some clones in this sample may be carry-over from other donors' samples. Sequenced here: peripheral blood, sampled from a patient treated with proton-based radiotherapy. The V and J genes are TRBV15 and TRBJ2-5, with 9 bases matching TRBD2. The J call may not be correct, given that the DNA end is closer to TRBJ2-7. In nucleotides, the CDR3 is TGTGCCACCAGCAGAGATAGCCTAGCGGGACCCTACGAGCAGTACTTC. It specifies CATSRDSLAGPYEQYF.